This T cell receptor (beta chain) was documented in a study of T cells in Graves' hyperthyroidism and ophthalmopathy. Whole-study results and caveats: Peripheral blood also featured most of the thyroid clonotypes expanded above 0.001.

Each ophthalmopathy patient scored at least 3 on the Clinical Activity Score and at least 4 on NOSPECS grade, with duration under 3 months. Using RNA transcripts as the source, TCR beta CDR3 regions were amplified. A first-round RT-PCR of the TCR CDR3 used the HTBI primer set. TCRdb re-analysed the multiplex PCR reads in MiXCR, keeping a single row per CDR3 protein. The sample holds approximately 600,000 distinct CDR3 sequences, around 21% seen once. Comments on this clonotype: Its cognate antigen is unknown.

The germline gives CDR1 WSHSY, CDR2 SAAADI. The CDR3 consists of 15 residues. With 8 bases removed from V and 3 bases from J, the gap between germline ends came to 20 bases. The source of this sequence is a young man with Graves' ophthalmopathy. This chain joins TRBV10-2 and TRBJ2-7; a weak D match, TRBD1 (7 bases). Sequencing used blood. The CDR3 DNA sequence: TGCGCCAGCGGGGGGCGACAGGGATACGGCTACGAGCAGTACTTC. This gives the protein CASGGRQGYGYEQYF.